A single sample is the source of the 32 T cell receptor beta chains below, sequenced in a study of PD-1 blockade in mismatch repair-deficient tumors. Assay used: immunoSEQ multiplex PCR; TCRdb lists only in-frame clones, some missing. The sample consists of tens of thousands of clones, roughly 83% of them appearing once. The input for sequencing was peripheral blood, taken 4 weeks after starting pembrolizumab. The receptor set was obtained from an adult with mismatch repair-deficient cancer.

The rearrangement uses TRBV5-5 and TRBJ2-2; 8 bases line up with TRBD1. V was clipped by 2 bases and J by 7 bases; unmatched bases: 4. Germline CDR1 reads SGHKS; CDR2 reads YYEKEE (reference sequence). The CDR3 consists of 14 residues. The CDR3: CASSFQGADGELFF. Written as DNA, the CDR3 is TGTGCCAGCAGCTTTCAGGGGGCGGACGGGGAGCTGTTTTTT.

The chain has TRBV14 and TRBJ2-5, with 9 bases that match TRBD1. CDR1 and CDR2 from the germline V gene are SGHDN and FVKESK. This CDR3 contains 15 residues. The V segment lost 2 bases and the J segment 0 bases; nucleotides outside the gene matches: 1. For the CDR3, the DNA is TGTGCCAGCAGCCAATGGACAGGGGACCAAGAGACCCAGTACTTC. This sequence encodes CASSQWTGDQETQYF.

The chain has TRBV28 and TRBJ1-2; a possible D gene is TRBD1 (6 bases). The CDR3 is made up of 18 amino acids. Germline-derived CDR1 and CDR2 are MDHEN and SYDVKM. V lost 4 bases to trimming and J lost 3 bases, with 24 bases between them. DNA of the CDR3: TGTGCCAGCAGTTCCGACGCACCGGGGGGCAGTCACTACTATGGCTACACCTTC. The encoded protein is CASSSDAPGGSHYYGYTF.

CDR3 sequence (DNA): TGTGCCAGCAGTACCCTGGGACAGGGCACAGATACGCAGTATTTT. Amino acid sequence: CASSTLGQGTDTQYF. The J gene is TRBJ2-3, the V gene TRBV2; 8 positions match TRBD1. The CDR3 extends over 15 amino acids. Germline V CDR1 and CDR2: SNHLY, FYNNEI. V was pared by 5 bases and J by 1 base, with 5 bases of the junction left unmatched.

The CDR3 region is CASGVVGVYGYTF. The DNA of the CDR3 is TGTGCCAGCGGTGTGGTGGGGGTCTATGGCTACACCTTC. This chain joins TRBV28 and TRBJ1-2; D is perhaps TRBD1 (5 bases). This CDR3 has 13 amino acids. Trimming stripped 8 bases from V and 4 bases from J, with 14 bases between. Looked up from germline, CDR1 is MDHEN and CDR2 is SYDVKM.

V usage is TRBV11-2 and J usage is TRBJ2-1, with a possible D match to TRBD2 (6 bases). Germline-derived CDR1 and CDR2 are SGHAT and FQNNGV. The ends were cut back, 3 bases at V and 7 bases at J, with 19 bases in the middle. The CDR3 contains 16 residues. Here the CDR3 reads CASSFLGRESVNEQFF. As DNA, the CDR3 is TGTGCCAGCAGCTTCTTGGGTCGGGAGAGTGTAAATGAGCAGTTCTTC.

The chain has TRBV27 and TRBJ2-1; TRBD2 aligns across 9 bases. CDR1 is MNHEY, CDR2 SMNVEV, per germline (reference sequence). The CDR3 extends over 17 amino acids. Germline trimming cut 3 bases from V and 6 bases from J; bases unmatched to any gene: 12. The DNA of the CDR3 is TGTGCCAGCAGTTTGTCTAGCGGGACCGGGCCTTTCAATGAGCAGTTCTTC. Protein product: CASSLSSGTGPFNEQFF.

This rearrangement joins TRBV9 to TRBJ2-5, with a weak D call TRBD2 (6 bases). The V gene lost 0 bases and the J gene lost 4 bases, with 19 bases spanning the gap. The CDR3 totals 17 residues. Germline values: CDR1 SGDLS, CDR2 YYNGEE. This CDR3 is CASSVDRGVAQGETQYF. The CDR3 DNA reads TGTGCCAGCAGCGTAGATCGCGGGGTGGCCCAGGGAGAGACCCAGTACTTC.

The V and J genes are TRBV2 and TRBJ2-7; D is uncertain. The CDR3 spans 12 residues. V was pared by 6 bases and J by 2 bases, with 8 bases between. The V gene's germline CDR1 is SNHLY and CDR2 FYNNEI. CDR3 loop: CASRESPYEQYF. CDR3 in DNA: TGTGCCAGCAGGGAAAGTCCCTACGAGCAGTACTTC.

This clone was detected a few times. This rearrangement joins TRBV6-4 to TRBJ2-1; TRBD2 might be the D (5 bases). CDR1 is MRHNA and CDR2 is SNTAGT in the germline V gene. Trimming removed 4 bases from V and 5 bases from J, with 6 bases in between. This CDR3 is built from 12 residues. The CDR3: CASSGGNNEQFF. CDR3 bases: TGTGCCAGCAGTGGAGGGAACAATGAGCAGTTCTTC.

For the CDR3, the DNA is TGTGCCAGCTCACCATCTGGACCTATTGAGACTGAAGCTTTCTTT. It specifies CASSPSGPIETEAFF. V and J are TRBV18 and TRBJ1-1; no reliable D call. The CDR3 loop spans 15 amino acids. V lost 2 bases to trimming and J lost 5 bases, with 15 bases between them. Germline lookup yields CDR1 KGHSH and CDR2 LQKENI.

The chain combines TRBV27 with TRBJ2-3; D gene unclear. Germline V gene sequence: CDR1 MNHEY, CDR2 SMNVEV (reference sequence). The CDR3 length is 13 residues. With 7 bases removed from V and 6 bases from J, the gap between germline ends came to 14 bases. The CDR3 protein is CASMSADGDTQYF. Written as DNA, the CDR3 is TGTGCCAGCATGAGCGCAGATGGGGATACGCAGTATTTT.

The J gene is TRBJ1-2, the V gene TRBV15, with D uncertain. Trimming took off 0 bases at V and 1 base at J, with 0 bases between the two ends. The CDR3 is 12 residues long. Germline assignment: CDR1 LNHNV and CDR2 YYDKDF (reference sequence). CDR3 amino acids: CATSRDNYGYTF. The CDR3 nucleotides are TGTGCCACCAGCAGAGATAACTATGGCTACACCTTC.

The chain recombines TRBV5-1 with TRBJ2-1; no reliable D call. Between the trimmed V and J ends, which lost 1 base and 7 bases, there was a span of 6 bases. The CDR3 sequence is 12 residues long. Germline CDR1 is SGHRS and CDR2 is YFSETQ. CDR3 sequence (DNA): TGCGCCAGCAGCTTGCTGGGAAATGAGCAGTTCTTC. Residues: CASSLLGNEQFF.

This clone was counted a few times. The chain links TRBV4-3 to TRBJ1-2; D is unresolved. CDR1 and CDR2 from the germline V gene are LGHNA and YSLEER. This CDR3 contains 15 residues. The germline V and J ends were trimmed by 0 bases and 4 bases, with 12 bases remaining between them. The CDR3 bases are TGCGCCAGCAGCCAAGAATATAAGGGCCTCTATGGCTACACCTTC. Residues: CASSQEYKGLYGYTF.

This sequence joins TRBV27 and TRBJ2-3; D is possibly TRBD2 (6 bases). The V and J ends lost 5 bases and 6 bases respectively, with 18 bases between them. This CDR3 region has 15 residues. Germline V gives CDR1 MNHEY, CDR2 SMNVEV (reference sequence). CDR3 bases: TGTGCCAGCAGTAAACGGGGGACGGCCCCGGATACGCAGTATTTT. Translating gives CASSKRGTAPDTQYF.

The CDR3 DNA reads as TGTGCCAGCAGTATCCCGACAGGGGGCCGATTGAACACTGAAGCTTTCTTT. Protein sequence: CASSIPTGGRLNTEAFF. V and J are TRBV27 and TRBJ1-1; TRBD1 matches at 10 bases. J gave up 0 bases and V 5 bases, and 9 bases lay outside the gene matches. Germline CDR1 MNHEY, CDR2 SMNVEV (reference sequence). This CDR3 is 17 amino acids long.

V and J are TRBV6-1 and TRBJ2-1; TRBD2 agrees at 12 bases. With 5 bases clipped from V and 7 bases from J, the junction kept 6 bases outside the gene matches. This CDR3 spans 15 amino acids. Germline CDR1 and CDR2: MNHNS and SASEGT. CDR3 sequence: CASSQLAGGWNEQFF. In nucleotides, the CDR3 is TGTGCCAGCAGTCAACTAGCGGGAGGTTGGAATGAGCAGTTCTTC.

The rearrangement joins TRBV6-6 to TRBJ2-1; D remains unclear. The V and J ends lost 5 bases and 0 bases respectively, with 8 bases between them. The CDR3 has 14 amino acids. The germline V gene has CDR1 MNHNY and CDR2 SVGAGI (reference sequence). The CDR3 loop reads CASSDVSSYNEQFF. CDR3 nucleotides: TGTGCCAGCAGTGACGTGAGCTCCTACAATGAGCAGTTCTTC.

This chain joins TRBV5-1 and TRBJ1-5; TRBD1 aligns across 8 bases. The junction had 3 bases not matched to a gene; V was cut back by 5 bases and J by 5 bases. The length of the CDR3 is 13 residues. Germline CDR1 SGHRS, CDR2 YFSETQ. The chain's CDR3 is CASSHRGDQPQHF. The CDR3 DNA sequence: TGCGCCAGCAGTCACAGGGGGGATCAGCCCCAGCATTTT.

This chain links TRBV10-3 with TRBJ2-3, with 7 nucleotides matching TRBD1. The J segment lost 0 bases and the V segment lost 4 bases, leaving 7 bases of the junction unmatched. Per germline, CDR1 ENHRY and CDR2 SYGVKD. CDR3 length: 16 amino acids. The CDR3 reads CAISAQGTASTDTQYF. In DNA form, the CDR3 reads TGTGCCATCAGTGCCCAAGGGACAGCTAGCACAGATACGCAGTATTTT.

The chain links TRBV7-9 to TRBJ2-7; the D gene is possibly TRBD2 (5 bases). Germline loops: CDR1 SEHNR, CDR2 FQNEAQ (reference sequence). V was cut by 1 base and J by 2 bases, with 9 bases left in between. The CDR3 totals 14 residues. The DNA for the CDR3 is TGTGCCAGCAGCTTAGAAAGCGGCCCCTACGAGCAGTACTTC. As protein: CASSLESGPYEQYF.

J is TRBJ2-2 and V is TRBV6-5, with unresolved D. Trimming removed 0 bases at V and 3 bases at J, with 11 bases between. The CDR3 consists of 16 residues. CDR1 MNHEY and CDR2 SVGAGI come from the germline V gene. CDR3 amino acids: CASSYSTVYHTGELFF. The CDR3, as DNA: TGTGCCAGCAGTTACTCCACTGTTTATCACACCGGGGAGCTGTTTTTT.

This rearrangement joins TRBV25-1 to TRBJ2-2, with D tentatively TRBD2 (6 bases). Germline assignment: CDR1 MGHDK and CDR2 SYGVNS. CDR3 length: 15 residues. Trimming left V 6 bases short and J 1 base short, with 12 bases between. The CDR3: CASSRRLENTGELFF. The CDR3 region has the DNA TGTGCCAGCAGCCGCCGACTAGAGAACACCGGGGAGCTGTTTTTT.

V is TRBV27 and J is TRBJ2-1; maybe TRBD2 (7 bases). The V end was cut by 8 bases, the J end by 4 bases, with 24 bases between. The CDR3 is made up of 17 amino acids. Germline V gene sequence: CDR1 MNHEY, CDR2 SMNVEV (reference sequence). The chain's CDR3 is CASGQPLGGAGYNEQFF. Here the CDR3 DNA reads TGTGCCAGCGGACAGCCCCTGGGGGGGGCGGGTTACAATGAGCAGTTCTTC.

The chain combines TRBV5-1 with TRBJ2-4; D is possibly TRBD1 (6 bases). V was clipped by 0 bases and J by 2 bases, with 12 bases between them. Germline V lookup: CDR1 SGHRS, CDR2 YFSETQ. This CDR3 spans 16 amino acids. The CDR3 is CASSLVGGATKNIQYF. CDR3 bases: TGCGCCAGCAGCTTGGTTGGGGGCGCGACCAAAAACATTCAGTACTTC.

The rearrangement joins TRBV27 to TRBJ1-1; TRBD1 is a possible D gene (5 bases). The CDR3 is 14 amino acids. Germline CDR1 and CDR2: MNHEY and SMNVEV (reference sequence). V was cut by 4 bases and J by 0 bases, with 9 bases left in between. This chain's CDR3 is CASSYRSLNTEAFF. The CDR3 DNA follows: TGTGCCAGCAGTTACAGGAGCCTGAACACTGAAGCTTTCTTT.

The chain is built from TRBV7-8 and TRBJ2-1; weak D call: TRBD2 (5 bases). The V gene lost 4 bases and the J gene lost 0 bases, with 13 bases spanning the gap. Per germline, CDR1 SGHVS and CDR2 FQNEAQ. The CDR3 has 16 residues. The CDR3 reads CASSYPSGSSYNEQFF. Written as DNA, the CDR3 is TGTGCCAGCAGCTACCCTTCGGGGAGCTCCTACAATGAGCAGTTCTTC.

This clone was found a few times. The V and J genes are TRBV27 and TRBJ1-4; 10 bases align to TRBD1. Germline V lookup: CDR1 MNHEY, CDR2 SMNVEV (reference sequence). The V gene end was trimmed by 7 bases and the J gene end by 8 bases; junction bases not matched to a gene: 13. The CDR3 totals 16 residues. The CDR3 DNA follows: TGTGCCAGCAAATCATTGGGGGGGACAGGGGAAGAAAAACTGTTTTTT. It codes for CASKSLGGTGEEKLFF.

This clone has just a few counts. The CDR3 sequence is CASSSVSASYEQYF. The CDR3 DNA sequence: TGTGCCAGTAGTTCCGTGTCAGCGTCCTACGAGCAGTACTTC. The rearrangement joins TRBV19 to TRBJ2-7, with unresolved D. V was shortened by 5 bases and J by 1 base, with 12 bases between the two germline ends. The CDR3 covers 14 residues. CDR1 LNHDA and CDR2 SQIVND come from the germline V gene (reference sequence).

The chain links TRBV6-1 to TRBJ1-2; 9 bases agree with TRBD1. Per the germline V gene, CDR1 is MNHNS and CDR2 is SASEGT. There are 14 residues in the CDR3. V was pared by 3 bases and J by 5 bases, with 4 bases of the junction left unmatched. The CDR3 nucleotides read TGTGCCAGCAGTGAGGACAGGGGTTATTATGGCTACACCTTC. It is translated as CASSEDRGYYGYTF.

The genes are TRBV4-2 and TRBJ2-3; 8 bases are shared with TRBD2. CDR3 size: 16 residues. With 1 base clipped from V and 2 bases from J, the junction kept 5 bases outside the gene matches. The germline CDR1 and CDR2 sequences are LGHNA and YNFKEQ. DNA of the CDR3: TGTGCCAGCAGCCAAGTCTCCGGGAGGGCCACAGATACGCAGTATTTT. Translation: CASSQVSGRATDTQYF.